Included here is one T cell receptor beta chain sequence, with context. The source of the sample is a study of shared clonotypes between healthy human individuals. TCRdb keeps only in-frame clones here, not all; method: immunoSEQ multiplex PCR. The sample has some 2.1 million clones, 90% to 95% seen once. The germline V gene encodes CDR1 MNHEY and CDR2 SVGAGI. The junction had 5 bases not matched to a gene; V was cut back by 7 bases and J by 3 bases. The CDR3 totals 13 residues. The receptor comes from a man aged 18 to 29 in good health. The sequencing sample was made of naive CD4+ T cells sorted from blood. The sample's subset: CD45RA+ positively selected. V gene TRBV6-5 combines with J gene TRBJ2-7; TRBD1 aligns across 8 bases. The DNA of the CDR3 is TGTGCCAGCACCGGGACAGGTGTCTACGAGCAGTACTTC. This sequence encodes CASTGTGVYEQYF.